A single sample gave rise to the 17 T cell receptor beta chains below, sequenced in a study of regulatory T cells in long-lasting Graves disease. Time point described: newly diagnosed GD, antithyroid drugs for less than 3 months. Extracted RNA from PBMCs served as the source of the TCR library. CDR3-region Arm-PCR and iRepertoire HTBI primers produced the TCR beta libraries. Via MiXCR, TCRdb re-called the multiplex PCR reads, giving one row per CDR3 protein. In the table there are under 500,000 distinct CDR3 sequences, over 15% of which are singletons. This sample also belongs to another study, concerning T cells in Graves' hyperthyroidism and ophthalmopathy.

The specimen was peripheral blood mononuclear cells (PBMCs), collected at new diagnosis, from a patient treated with antithyroid drugs. These receptor sequences come from a woman aged 25 to 39 with Graves disease.

This clonotype was seen just once. The chain carries TRBV10-1 and TRBJ2-3; 8 bases are shared with TRBD2. Trimming cost V 7 bases and J 4 bases; bases outside gene matches: 4. The germline V gene has CDR1 WNHNN and CDR2 SYGVQD (reference sequence). The CDR3 contains 13 residues. CDR3 in amino acids: CASNQRESDTQYF. The CDR3 DNA reads TGCGCCAGCAACCAGCGGGAGTCAGATACGCAGTATTTT.

This clonotype was recorded at least ten times. The CDR3 sequence: CASMTGVSYNSPLHF. DNA for the CDR3: TGTGCCAGCATGACAGGGGTTTCCTATAATTCACCCCTCCACTTT. The chain employs TRBV27 and TRBJ1-6, with 8 bases fitting TRBD1. The CDR3 contains 15 residues. Per the germline V gene, CDR1 is MNHEY and CDR2 is SMNVEV (reference sequence). J gave up 1 base and V 7 bases, and 3 bases lay outside the gene matches.

In this sample, this clonotype turned up a few times. The chain uses TRBV24-1 and TRBJ2-2, with a weak D call TRBD2 (6 bases). The length of the CDR3 is 13 residues. The germline CDR1 and CDR2 sequences are KGHDR and SFDVKD. Deletions cut 3 bases from V and 7 bases from J, with 8 bases between. The chain's CDR3 is CATSDRAGGELFF. The CDR3 DNA is TGTGCCACCAGTGATCGAGCGGGCGGGGAGCTGTTTTTT.

This sequence joins TRBV6-2 or TRBV6-3 and TRBJ1-5, with D perhaps matching TRBD1 (5 bases). The germline V gene has CDR1 MNHEY and CDR2 SVGEGT. This CDR3 has 15 residues. V was pared by 5 bases and J by 5 bases, with 16 bases between. The chain's CDR3 is CASSEYEQVYQPQHF. CDR3 in DNA: TGTGCCAGCAGTGAATATGAACAGGTATATCAGCCCCAGCATTTT.

The J gene is TRBJ2-5, the V gene TRBV5-4; D unresolved. CDR3 length: 15 residues. Germline lookup yields CDR1 SGHNT and CDR2 YYREEE (reference sequence). V dropped 0 bases and J dropped 2 bases, with 11 bases sitting between them. This CDR3 is CASSLGSGFQETQYF. Written as DNA, the CDR3 is TGTGCCAGCAGCTTGGGATCGGGCTTTCAAGAGACCCAGTACTTC.

This clonotype was found many times. The V and J genes are TRBV20-1 and TRBJ1-2; possibly TRBD1 for D (5 bases). Germline V gives CDR1 DFQATT, CDR2 SNEGSKA (reference sequence). CDR3 length: 12 amino acids. Trimming left V 6 bases short and J 1 base short, with 9 bases between. Here the CDR3 reads CSAGDLNYGYTF. CDR3 DNA sequence: TGCAGTGCAGGGGACCTTAACTATGGCTACACCTTC.

Regarding this clonotype: One end of the junction varies from germline; a read error may be responsible. This sequence joins TRBV18 and TRBJ2-4; the match to TRBD2 covers 11 bases. This CDR3 is 19 amino acids long. Germline CDR1 KGHSH, CDR2 LQKENI. The CDR3 loop reads CAGSPPLAGGLGAKNIQYF. The CDR3 DNA is TGTGCCGGCTCACCACCCCTAGCGGGAGGTCTGGGAGCCAAAAACATTCAGTACTTC.

This clonotype was detected many times. The chain combines TRBV12-3 or TRBV12-4 with TRBJ2-1; maybe TRBD1 (5 bases). This CDR3 is built from 15 residues. Trimming pared 7 bases from V and 5 bases from J, leaving 18 bases between. The CDR3 DNA is TGTGCCAGCAAGTGGGGCGCGTCTCTGGACAATGAGCAGTTCTTC. This encodes CASKWGASLDNEQFF.

The V call is TRBV9, the J call TRBJ1-4; TRBD1 is a possible D gene (5 bases). Germline loops: CDR1 SGDLS, CDR2 YYNGEE. The V end lost 3 bases, the J end lost 5 bases, and 14 bases lay between the germline ends. This CDR3 comprises 15 residues. CDR3 in amino acids: CASSASTGVNEKLFF. CDR3 DNA: TGTGCCAGCAGCGCGTCGACGGGGGTAAATGAAAAACTGTTTTTT. Filled out from reference TRBV9 and TRBJ1-4, the complete variable domain reads DSGVTQTPKHLITATGQRVTLRCSPRSGDLSVYWYQQSLDQGLQFLIQYYNGEERAKGNILERFSAQQFPDLHSELNLSSLELGDSALYFCASSASTGVNEKLFFGSGTQLSVL.

In this sample, this clonotype turned up a few times. V gene TRBV29-1 combines with J gene TRBJ2-5; the D is unclear. The CDR3 is made up of 15 amino acids. From germline, CDR1 is SQVTM and CDR2 ANQGSEA. V was shortened by 1 base and J by 7 bases, with 19 bases between the two germline ends. The CDR3 nucleotides read TGCAGCGTTGAAGGAGGAACGCAGAACAGAGGGACCCAGTACTTC. Translated: CSVEGGTQNRGTQYF.

This clonotype was detected ten times or more. The gene calls are TRBV29-1 and TRBJ1-5; 10 nucleotides line up with TRBD1. The CDR3 is 14 residues long. The trim removed 7 bases at V and 6 bases at J, leaving 9 bases unmatched. Looked up from germline, CDR1 is SQVTM and CDR2 is ANQGSEA. DNA for the CDR3: TGCAGCGCCGGGGGGACAGGGGTGGGTCAGCCCCAGCATTTT. Its translation: CSAGGTGVGQPQHF.

This clonotype appeared once. This chain links TRBV6-2 or TRBV6-3 with TRBJ1-1, with D possibly being TRBD1 (6 bases). The V and J ends lost 2 bases and 0 bases respectively, with 22 bases between them. Germline CDR1 MNHEY, CDR2 SVGEGT. The CDR3 length is 19 residues. This CDR3 reads CASSYRGLTGFLVNTEAFF. The CDR3 DNA follows: TGTGCCAGCAGTTACAGGGGACTTACAGGGTTTTTGGTGAACACTGAAGCTTTCTTT.

This clonotype was detected ten times or more. The J gene is TRBJ2-1, the V gene TRBV14, with 8 bases aligning to TRBD2. Germline assignment: CDR1 SGHDN and CDR2 FVKESK. V trimming: 1 base; J trimming: 2 bases; junction bases outside the gene matches: 10. The CDR3 is 18 amino acids. CDR3 nucleotides: TGTGCCAGCAGCCAAGGTCTCCCGGGAGGGTCGGCCTACAATGAGCAGTTCTTC. It is translated as CASSQGLPGGSAYNEQFF.

This clonotype was found a few times. This chain links TRBV6-2 or TRBV6-3 with TRBJ2-1; TRBD2 agrees at 8 bases. V shed 3 bases, J shed 8 bases, and the junction held 6 bases outside the gene matches. Germline CDR1 and CDR2: MNHEY and SVGEGT. The CDR3 runs to 14 residues. The CDR3 nucleotides read TGTGCCAGCAGTTATGAGCGGGAGTACGATGAGCAGTTCTTC. This codes for CASSYEREYDEQFF.

The V gene is TRBV4-1, the J gene TRBJ1-4; TRBD1 agrees at 8 bases. The junction had 0 bases not matched to a gene; V was cut back by 0 bases and J by 0 bases. The germline V gene has CDR1 MGHRA and CDR2 YSYEKL. The CDR3 spans 16 residues. Here the CDR3 DNA reads TGCGCCAGCAGCCAAGAACAGGGGGCAACTAATGAAAAACTGTTTTTT. The encoded protein is CASSQEQGATNEKLFF.

Details on this clonotype: Since a much larger clone is just one base distant, this may be a read error. The chain links TRBV18 to TRBJ2-7, with 9 bases lining up with TRBD2. The germline CDR1 and CDR2 sequences are KGHSH and LQKENI. The CDR3 loop spans 14 amino acids. CDR3 amino acids: CASSRREGLHERYF. The CDR3 region has the DNA TGTGCCAGCTCACGGCGGGAGGGCCTCCACGAGCGGTACTTC.

V usage is TRBV2 and J usage is TRBJ2-1; D not certain. The CDR3 is made up of 14 amino acids. V dropped 4 bases and J dropped 7 bases, with 14 bases sitting between them. Germline-derived CDR1 and CDR2 are SNHLY and FYNNEI. CDR3 sequence (DNA): TGTGCCAGCAGTGCTAGAGCTGGTTCAAATGAGCAGTTCTTC. Encoded protein: CASSARAGSNEQFF.